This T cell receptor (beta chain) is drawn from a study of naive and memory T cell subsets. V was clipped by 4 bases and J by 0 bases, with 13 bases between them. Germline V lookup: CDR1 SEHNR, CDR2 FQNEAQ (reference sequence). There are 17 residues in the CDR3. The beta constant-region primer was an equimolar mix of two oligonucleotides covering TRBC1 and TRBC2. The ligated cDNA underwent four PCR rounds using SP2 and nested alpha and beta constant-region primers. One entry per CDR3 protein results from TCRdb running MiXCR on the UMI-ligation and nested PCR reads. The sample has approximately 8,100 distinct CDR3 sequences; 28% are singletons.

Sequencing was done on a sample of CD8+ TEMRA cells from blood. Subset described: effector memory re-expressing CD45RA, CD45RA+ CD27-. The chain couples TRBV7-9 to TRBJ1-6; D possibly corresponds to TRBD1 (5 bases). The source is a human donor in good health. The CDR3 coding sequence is TGTGCCAGCAGCTACAGGACGTCTAGCTCCTATAATTCACCCCTCCACTTT. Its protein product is CASSYRTSSSYNSPLHF.